The 30 T cell receptor beta chains in this list originate from one sample, sequenced in a study of blood T cell repertoires in COVID-19. Clones were read by immunoSEQ multiplex PCR, and TCRdb kept only the in-frame ones, dropping some. The sample includes 400,000 to 450,000 clones, about 90% seen only once; the top ten take about 0.91%. Sequenced material: peripheral blood. The receptor source for this set is a man younger than 35 with COVID-19, enrolled during active disease.

J is TRBJ2-3 and V is TRBV7-2; D might be TRBD2 (6 bases). Germline lookup yields CDR1 SGHTA and CDR2 FQGNSA. V lost 2 bases to trimming and J lost 4 bases, with 10 bases between them. CDR3 length: 14 residues. The CDR3 sequence is CASSLLGLPDTQYF. Written as DNA, the CDR3 is TGTGCCAGCAGCTTATTGGGACTTCCAGATACGCAGTATTTT.

The V call is TRBV27, the J call TRBJ1-2; TRBD1 matches 8 bases. V shed 5 bases, J shed 5 bases, and the junction held 7 bases outside the gene matches. The CDR3 is 14 residues long. Germline lookup yields CDR1 MNHEY and CDR2 SMNVEV (reference sequence). The CDR3 loop reads CASSPQGVFYGYTF. CDR3 sequence (DNA): TGTGCCAGCAGTCCACAGGGGGTTTTTTATGGCTACACCTTC.

This chain connects TRBV29-1 to TRBJ1-2; 10 bases agree with TRBD1. Germline CDR1 reads SQVTM; CDR2 reads ANQGSEA. The CDR3 is 14 residues long. V shed 7 bases and J 4 bases; nucleotides not matched to a gene: 9. Here the CDR3 reads CSALSGQGIYGYTF. The CDR3 nucleotides read TGCAGCGCCCTCTCGGGACAGGGGATCTATGGCTACACCTTC.

This clone has just one count. This chain uses TRBV11-2 with TRBJ2-5, with a possible D match to TRBD2 (6 bases). The CDR3 extends over 13 amino acids. Germline lookup yields CDR1 SGHAT and CDR2 FQNNGV. The V end lost 7 bases, the J end lost 6 bases, and 15 bases lay between the germline ends. The CDR3: CASTAAGRKTQYF. The CDR3, as DNA: TGTGCCAGCACCGCGGCAGGGAGGAAGACCCAGTACTTC.

The chain has TRBV3-1 (or the pseudogene TRBV3-2) and TRBJ2-5; TRBD1 matches 8 bases. CDR1 is LGHDT, CDR2 YNNKEL, per germline (reference sequence). This CDR3 comprises 16 residues. V lost 2 bases to trimming and J lost 5 bases; unmatched junction nucleotides: 10. The CDR3 loop reads CASSQRGTGLGETQYF. The CDR3 region has the DNA TGTGCCAGCAGCCAAAGGGGGACAGGTCTAGGGGAGACCCAGTACTTC.

The chain has TRBV3-1 (or the pseudogene TRBV3-2) and TRBJ2-7, with 11 bases identical to TRBD1. From germline, CDR1 is LGHDT and CDR2 YNNKEL (reference sequence). V shed 5 bases, J shed 5 bases, and the junction held 2 bases outside the gene matches. This CDR3 has 13 amino acids. CDR3 sequence: CASSLGQGDEQYF. In DNA, the CDR3 is TGTGCCAGCAGCTTGGGACAGGGGGACGAGCAGTACTTC.

This clone came up once. This sequence joins TRBV5-6 and TRBJ1-2; D remains unclear. Trimming left V 2 bases short and J 4 bases short, with 15 bases between. This CDR3 is 15 amino acids long. In germline, CDR1 is SGHDT, CDR2 YYEEEE. The CDR3 region has the DNA TGTGCCAGCAGCTTTATGGTAGAGGAGGGCTATGGCTACACCTTC. Translating gives CASSFMVEEGYGYTF.

This chain joins TRBV10-1 and TRBJ1-1; D is perhaps TRBD1 (6 bases). The length of the CDR3 is 13 residues. The V end lost 4 bases, the J end lost 0 bases, and 6 bases lay between the germline ends. Germline CDR1 is WNHNN and CDR2 is SYGVQD (reference sequence). CDR3 amino acids: CASSGQVNTEAFF. The CDR3, as DNA: TGCGCCAGCAGTGGACAGGTGAACACTGAAGCTTTCTTT.

This chain joins TRBV7-3 and TRBJ2-3; 7 bases agree with TRBD2. Germline V gene lookup returns CDR1 SGHTA and CDR2 FQGTGA. After removal of 6 bases from V and 0 bases from J, the junction contained 6 bases not matched to a gene. The CDR3 totals 15 residues. CDR3 protein: CASSRHSGSTDTQYF. CDR3 nucleotides: TGTGCCAGCAGTCGCCATAGCGGGAGCACAGATACGCAGTATTTT.

The V and J genes are TRBV6-6 and TRBJ2-1; TRBD1 agrees at 7 bases. The V segment lost 5 bases and the J segment 15 bases; nucleotides outside the gene matches: 7. The CDR3 spans 11 residues. Germline CDR1 reads MNHNY; CDR2 reads SVGAGI (reference sequence). Written as DNA, the CDR3 is TGTGCCAGCAGTACTGGGACAGCCGGGTTCTTC. This encodes CASSTGTAGFF.

This clone occurred a few times. This rearrangement joins TRBV20-1 to TRBJ1-2; D unclear. V lost 6 bases, J lost 5 bases, and 4 bases lay in between. Germline loops: CDR1 DFQATT, CDR2 SNEGSKA (reference sequence). This CDR3 is built from 9 residues. CDR3 nucleotide sequence: TGCAGTGCCTTTTATGGCTACACCTTC. It is translated as CSAFYGYTF.

V gene TRBV18 combines with J gene TRBJ2-5; TRBD2 matches at 13 bases. With 6 bases clipped from V and 2 bases from J, the junction kept 9 bases outside the gene matches. CDR1 and CDR2 from the germline V gene are KGHSH and LQKENI. CDR3 length: 17 residues. CDR3 nucleotides: TGTGCCAGCTCCTTTTCCGGGACTAGCGGGGCACAAGAGACCCAGTACTTC. Its protein product is CASSFSGTSGAQETQYF.

The chain employs TRBV18 and TRBJ1-5; D gene ambiguous. This CDR3 has 15 amino acids. Looked up from germline, CDR1 is KGHSH and CDR2 is LQKENI. V shed 2 bases and J shed 3 bases, with 11 bases lying between them. The CDR3 here is CASSPSPRHNQPQHF. CDR3 DNA: TGTGCCAGCTCACCATCTCCCAGGCACAATCAGCCCCAGCATTTT. Full variable domain (rest looked up from reference TRBV18 and TRBJ1-5): NAGVMQNPRHLVRRRGQEARLRCSPMKGHSHVYWYRQLPEEGLKFMVYLQKENIIDESGMPKERFSAEFPKEGPSILRIQQVVRGDSAAYFCASSPSPRHNQPQHFGDGTRLSIL.

The CDR3 spells CASGTGKLEQYF. As DNA, the CDR3 is TGTGCCAGCGGGACAGGGAAGCTCGAGCAGTACTTC. This chain uses TRBV28 with TRBJ2-7; 9 bases map to TRBD1. This CDR3 comprises 12 residues. J was trimmed by 6 bases and V by 8 bases; bases with no gene match: 5. CDR1 and CDR2 from the germline V gene are MDHEN and SYDVKM.

The CDR3: CASSPRETGELFF. The CDR3, as DNA: TGTGCCAGCAGCCCGAGGGAGACCGGGGAGCTGTTTTTT. V gene TRBV3-1 (or the pseudogene TRBV3-2) combines with J gene TRBJ2-2, with TRBD2 as a possible D gene (5 bases). Trimming removed 4 bases at V and 5 bases at J, with 8 bases between. The CDR3 consists of 13 residues. CDR1 is LGHDT and CDR2 is YNNKEL in the germline V gene (reference sequence).

The chain uses TRBV19 and TRBJ2-1, with D perhaps matching TRBD2 (7 bases). The CDR3 covers 12 residues. Trimming took 9 bases from V and 15 from J, leaving 21 bases between them. CDR1 is LNHDA and CDR2 is SQIVND in the germline V gene (reference sequence). DNA for the CDR3: TGTGCCAGCCGCCGAAGGGGGGGGGACCTGTTCTTC. Translation gives CASRRRGGDLFF.

The genes are TRBV12-5 and TRBJ2-7; no clear D. From germline, CDR1 is LGHNT and CDR2 FRNRAP. The germline V and J ends were trimmed by 6 bases and 0 bases, with 6 bases remaining between them. The CDR3 spans 12 residues. The CDR3 DNA is TGTGCTAGTGGCTTCGGCTCCTACGAGCAGTACTTC. Protein: CASGFGSYEQYF.

The genes are TRBV30 and TRBJ2-1; TRBD1 agrees at 7 bases. With V trimmed by 3 bases and J by 9 bases, 8 bases remained unmatched. The germline CDR1 and CDR2 sequences are GTSNPN and SVGIG (reference sequence). CDR3 length: 13 residues. CDR3 sequence: CAWSEYRGSEQFF. The CDR3 nucleotides are TGTGCCTGGAGCGAGTACAGGGGATCTGAGCAGTTCTTC.

This chain uses TRBV29-1 with TRBJ1-1; a possible D gene is TRBD1 (5 bases). Germline V gene lookup returns CDR1 SQVTM and CDR2 ANQGSEA. CDR3 length equals 15 residues. V was trimmed by 6 bases and J by 6 bases, leaving 23 bases between them. CDR3 region: CSVEYWTTMGSEAFF. DNA of the CDR3: TGCAGCGTAGAATATTGGACAACAATGGGATCTGAAGCTTTCTTT. Looking up the rest from reference TRBV29-1 and TRBJ1-1 gives the full variable domain: SAVISQKPSRDICQRGTSLTIQCQVDSQVTMMFWYRQQPGQSLTLIATANQGSEATYESGFVIDKFPISRPNLTFSTLTVSNMSPEDSSIYLCSVEYWTTMGSEAFFGQGTRLTVV.

This clone was detected only a few times. V gene TRBV7-9 combines with J gene TRBJ2-5, with TRBD2 as a possible D gene (6 bases). The V end was cut by 5 bases, the J end by 14 bases, with 18 bases between. CDR1 is SEHNR, CDR2 FQNEAQ, per germline (reference sequence). The CDR3 sequence is 12 residues long. This CDR3 reads CASSPHLGGYYF. The CDR3 DNA reads as TGTGCCAGCAGCCCCCACTTGGGGGGATACTACTTC.

The rearrangement uses TRBV4-2 and TRBJ2-7, with 8 positions matching TRBD2. The CDR3 runs to 14 residues. The ends lost 3 bases at V and 4 bases at J; junction bases unmatched: 5. Germline V CDR1 and CDR2: LGHNA, YNFKEQ. Written as DNA, the CDR3 is TGTGCCAGCAGCCAGCAGACTAGCGAGTACGAGCAGTACTTC. This sequence encodes CASSQQTSEYEQYF.

The chain combines TRBV9 with TRBJ2-7, with unresolved D. V lost 0 bases to trimming and J lost 3 bases, with 13 bases between them. The CDR3 is 15 amino acids. Germline V gives CDR1 SGDLS, CDR2 YYNGEE. CDR3 DNA: TGTGCCAGCAGCGTAGGAAATGCCCCCTACTACGAGCAGTACTTC. Encoded protein: CASSVGNAPYYEQYF.

The chain recombines TRBV19 with TRBJ2-7, with D possibly TRBD1 on 6 matching bases. This CDR3 has 14 amino acids. CDR1 is LNHDA, CDR2 SQIVND, per germline (reference sequence). Trimming shortened V by 1 base and J by 5 bases, and 12 bases separated the two germline ends. CDR3 nucleotides: TGTGCCAGTAGTATAGTAAACAGGGCCGACGAGCAGTACTTC. It yields the protein CASSIVNRADEQYF. The full variable domain, in which reference TRBV19 and TRBJ2-7 provide the parts outside the CDR3, is DGGITQSPKYLFRKEGQNVTLSCEQNLNHDAMYWYRQDPGQGLRLIYYSQIVNDFQKGDIAEGYSVSREKKESFPLTVTSAQKNPTAFYLCASSIVNRADEQYFGPGTRLTVT.

This chain connects TRBV19 to TRBJ2-1; no clear D gene. From germline, CDR1 is LNHDA and CDR2 SQIVND (reference sequence). V lost 5 bases and J lost 1, with 12 bases in between. The CDR3 consists of 15 residues. The DNA for the CDR3 is TGTGCCAGTAGTGTTTATGGCGGTTCCTACAATGAGCAGTTCTTC. Amino acids: CASSVYGGSYNEQFF.

This CDR3 reads CASSDQGFAGELFF. The CDR3 nucleotides read TGCGCCAGCAGCGATCAGGGGTTTGCCGGGGAGCTGTTTTTT. The rearrangement links TRBV5-1 to TRBJ2-2, with D perhaps matching TRBD1 (6 bases). V shed 4 bases and J shed 6 bases, with 13 bases lying between them. Germline CDR1 SGHRS, CDR2 YFSETQ. The CDR3 is 14 amino acids.

The CDR3 protein is CASSPRTGGFETQYF. For the CDR3, the DNA is TGTGCCAGCAGTCCAAGGACAGGGGGCTTCGAGACCCAGTACTTC. The chain employs TRBV6-5 and TRBJ2-5, with 11 bases that match TRBD1. The CDR3 totals 15 residues. Trimming cost V 5 bases and J 5 bases; bases outside gene matches: 7. Germline values: CDR1 MNHEY, CDR2 SVGAGI.

The chain is built from TRBV4-1 and TRBJ2-3; 9 bases match TRBD2. V shed 3 bases, J shed 2 bases, and the junction held 3 bases outside the gene matches. The CDR3 runs 15 residues. Germline V gene data show CDR1 as MGHRA and CDR2 as YSYEKL. CDR3 amino acids: CASSQTGLATDTQYF. The CDR3 DNA is TGCGCCAGCAGCCAGACGGGACTAGCCACAGATACGCAGTATTTT.

The chain joins TRBV6-5 to TRBJ1-6, with a possible D match to TRBD1 (6 bases). Germline V gene lookup returns CDR1 MNHEY and CDR2 SVGAGI. CDR3 size: 15 residues. Trimming cost V 0 bases and J 10 bases, with 13 bases left between them. The CDR3 DNA sequence: TGTGCCAGCAGTTACTCCAACAGGGCGGGCTCACCCCTCCACTTT. It translates to CASSYSNRAGSPLHF.

The chain uses TRBV13 and TRBJ1-1; 7 bases are a match to TRBD1. Germline trimming cut 3 bases from V and 7 bases from J; bases unmatched to any gene: 2. CDR1 and CDR2 (germline): PRHDT, FYEKMQ (reference sequence). The length of the CDR3 is 12 residues. The CDR3 loop reads CASSFRQGEAFF. CDR3 DNA: TGTGCCAGCAGCTTTCGACAGGGTGAAGCTTTCTTT.

The chain uses TRBV6-5 and TRBJ2-1, with a weak D call TRBD2 (5 bases). V lost 0 bases, J lost 4 bases, and 10 bases lay in between. This CDR3 spans 15 amino acids. Per germline, CDR1 MNHEY and CDR2 SVGAGI. CDR3 sequence reads: CASSYSPSLYNEQFF. CDR3 sequence (DNA): TGTGCCAGCAGTTACTCTCCTAGCCTTTACAATGAGCAGTTCTTC.